One T cell receptor beta chain is described in this entry. Its antigen remains unknown. At one boundary the junction diverges from the germline segment, which might be a read error. This sample was included in a study of metastatic and nonmetastatic thyroid tumors. Prior to thyroid surgery, none of the patients had received any treatment. Study-level results: As reported, TCR beta diversity in blood and tumor was significantly higher in malignant thyroid tumors than in benign nodules.

As originally analysed: Researchers built a distant-metastasis classifier for papillary thyroid cancer that drew on CDR3 differences across clinicopathological groups. Via MiXCR, TCRdb re-called the PCR reads. These V and J calls are TCRdb output, not the study's own analysis. This sample carries over 50,000 clones, 25% to 35% of them seen once, and the ten largest clones take less than 20%. The sample comprised blood. This TCR was sampled from a female donor with papillary thyroid cancer or a benign thyroid nodule (not recorded which). Some clones in this sample may be carry-over from other donors' samples.

CDR3 sequence (DNA): TGTGCCAGCAGTGTTTCAGGGGATAGCAATCAGCCCCGGCATTTT. This encodes CASSVSGDSNQPRHF. V usage is TRBV6-1 and J usage is TRBJ1-5; TRBD1 might be the D (6 bases). The CDR3 totals 15 residues. The germline V gene encodes CDR1 MNHNS and CDR2 SASEGT.